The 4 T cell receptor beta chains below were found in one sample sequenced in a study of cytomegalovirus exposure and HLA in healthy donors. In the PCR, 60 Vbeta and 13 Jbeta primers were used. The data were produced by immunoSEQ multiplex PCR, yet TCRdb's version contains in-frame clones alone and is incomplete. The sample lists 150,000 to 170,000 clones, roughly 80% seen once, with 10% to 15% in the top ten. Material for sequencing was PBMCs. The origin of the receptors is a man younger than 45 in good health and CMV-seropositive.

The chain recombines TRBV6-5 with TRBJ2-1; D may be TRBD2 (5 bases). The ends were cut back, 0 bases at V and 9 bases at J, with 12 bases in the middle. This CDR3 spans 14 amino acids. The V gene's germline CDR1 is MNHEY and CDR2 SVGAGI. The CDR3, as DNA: TGTGCCAGCAGTTACTCGTGGGAGAGCGGTGAGCAGTTCTTC. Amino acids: CASSYSWESGEQFF.

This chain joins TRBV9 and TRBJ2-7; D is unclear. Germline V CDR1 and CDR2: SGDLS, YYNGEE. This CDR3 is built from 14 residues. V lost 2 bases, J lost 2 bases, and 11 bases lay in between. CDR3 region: CASSVRQEPYEQYF. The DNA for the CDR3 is TGTGCCAGCAGCGTGCGACAAGAACCCTACGAGCAGTACTTC.

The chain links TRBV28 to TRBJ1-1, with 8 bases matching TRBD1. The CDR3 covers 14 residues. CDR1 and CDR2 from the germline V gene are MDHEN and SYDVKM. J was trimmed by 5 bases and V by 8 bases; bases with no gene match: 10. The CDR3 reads CASLTGDRQTEAFF. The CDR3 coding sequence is TGTGCCAGCTTGACAGGGGATCGGCAGACTGAAGCTTTCTTT.

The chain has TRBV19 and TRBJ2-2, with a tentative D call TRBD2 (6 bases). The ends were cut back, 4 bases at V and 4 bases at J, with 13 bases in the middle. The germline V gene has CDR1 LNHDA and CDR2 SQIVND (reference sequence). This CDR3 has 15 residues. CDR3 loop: CASSTPHGSTGELFF. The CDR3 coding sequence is TGTGCCAGTAGTACGCCCCACGGGAGCACCGGGGAGCTGTTTTTT.